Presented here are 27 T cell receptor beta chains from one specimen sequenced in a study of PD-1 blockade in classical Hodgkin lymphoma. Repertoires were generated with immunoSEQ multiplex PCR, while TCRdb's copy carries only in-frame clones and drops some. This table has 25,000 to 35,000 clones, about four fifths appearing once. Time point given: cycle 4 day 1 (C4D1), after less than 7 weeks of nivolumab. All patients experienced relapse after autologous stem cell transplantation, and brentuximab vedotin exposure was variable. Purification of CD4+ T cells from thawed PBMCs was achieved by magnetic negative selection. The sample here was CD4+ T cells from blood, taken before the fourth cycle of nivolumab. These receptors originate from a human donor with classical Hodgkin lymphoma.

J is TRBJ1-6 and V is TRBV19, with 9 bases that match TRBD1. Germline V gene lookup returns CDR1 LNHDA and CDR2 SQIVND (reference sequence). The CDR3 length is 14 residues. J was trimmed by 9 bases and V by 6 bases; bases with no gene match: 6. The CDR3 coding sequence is TGTGCCAGTAGAGCGACAGGGGGTAGTTCACCCCTCCACTTT. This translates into CASRATGGSSPLHF. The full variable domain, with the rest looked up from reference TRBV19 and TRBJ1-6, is DGGITQSPKYLFRKEGQNVTLSCEQNLNHDAMYWYRQDPGQGLRLIYYSQIVNDFQKGDIAEGYSVSREKKESFPLTVTSAQKNPTAFYLCASRATGGSSPLHFGNGTRLTVT.

The CDR3 loop reads CASKTSGGTDTQYF. In DNA, the CDR3 is TGTGCCAGCAAGACTAGCGGGGGCACAGATACGCAGTATTTT. The chain carries TRBV7-9 and TRBJ2-3; TRBD2 matches 11 bases. The CDR3 covers 14 residues. CDR1 SEHNR and CDR2 FQNEAQ come from the germline V gene (reference sequence). The J segment lost 1 base and the V segment lost 7 bases, leaving 1 base of the junction unmatched.

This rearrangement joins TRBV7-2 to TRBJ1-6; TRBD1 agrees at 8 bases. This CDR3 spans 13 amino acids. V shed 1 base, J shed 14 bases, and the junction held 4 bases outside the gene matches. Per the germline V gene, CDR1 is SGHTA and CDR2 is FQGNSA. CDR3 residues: CASSLVDRGTLHF. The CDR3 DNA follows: TGTGCCAGCAGCTTAGTTGACAGGGGCACCCTCCACTTT.

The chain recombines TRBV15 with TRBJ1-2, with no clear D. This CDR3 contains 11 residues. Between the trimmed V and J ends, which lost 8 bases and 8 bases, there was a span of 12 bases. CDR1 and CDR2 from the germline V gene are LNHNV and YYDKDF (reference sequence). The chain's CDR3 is CATPRDEGYTF. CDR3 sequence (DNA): TGTGCCACCCCGCGTGATGAGGGCTACACCTTC.

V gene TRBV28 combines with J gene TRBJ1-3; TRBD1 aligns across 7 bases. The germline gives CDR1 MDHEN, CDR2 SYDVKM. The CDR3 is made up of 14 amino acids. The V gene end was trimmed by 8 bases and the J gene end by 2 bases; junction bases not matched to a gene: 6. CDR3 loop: CASRGGGTGNTIYF. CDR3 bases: TGTGCCAGCCGTGGAGGGGGCACTGGAAACACCATATATTTT.

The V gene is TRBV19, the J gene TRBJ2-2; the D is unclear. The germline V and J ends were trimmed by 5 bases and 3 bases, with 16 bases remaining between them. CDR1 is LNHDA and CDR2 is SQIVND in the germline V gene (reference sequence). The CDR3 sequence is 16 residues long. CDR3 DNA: TGTGCCAGTAGTTTTCTTGGCCAGCAAGACACCGGGGAGCTGTTTTTT. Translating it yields CASSFLGQQDTGELFF.

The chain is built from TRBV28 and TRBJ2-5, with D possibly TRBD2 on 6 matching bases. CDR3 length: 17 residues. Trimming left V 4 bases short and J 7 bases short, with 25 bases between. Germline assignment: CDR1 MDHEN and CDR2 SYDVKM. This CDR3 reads CASSSVQGRTSFGTQYF. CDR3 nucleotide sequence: TGTGCCAGCAGTTCGGTTCAAGGGAGGACCTCTTTTGGGACCCAGTACTTC.

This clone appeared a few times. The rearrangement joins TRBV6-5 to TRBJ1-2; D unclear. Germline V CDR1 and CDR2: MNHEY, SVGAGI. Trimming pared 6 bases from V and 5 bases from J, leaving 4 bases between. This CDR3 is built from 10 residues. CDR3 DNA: TGTGCCAGCAGCTCTTATGGCTACACCTTC. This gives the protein CASSSYGYTF.

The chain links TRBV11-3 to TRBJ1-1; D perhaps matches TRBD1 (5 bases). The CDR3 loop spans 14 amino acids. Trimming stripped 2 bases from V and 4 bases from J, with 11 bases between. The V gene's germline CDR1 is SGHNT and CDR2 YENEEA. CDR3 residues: CASSLLWGGTEAFF. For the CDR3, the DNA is TGTGCCAGCAGCTTACTCTGGGGCGGCACTGAAGCTTTCTTT.

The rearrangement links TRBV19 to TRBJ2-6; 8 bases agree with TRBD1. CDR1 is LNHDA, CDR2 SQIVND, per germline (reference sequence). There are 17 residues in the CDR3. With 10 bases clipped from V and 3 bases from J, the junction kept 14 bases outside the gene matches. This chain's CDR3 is CATGTGQVLFGANVLTF. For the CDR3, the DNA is TGTGCCACCGGTACGGGACAGGTTTTGTTTGGGGCCAACGTCCTGACTTTC.

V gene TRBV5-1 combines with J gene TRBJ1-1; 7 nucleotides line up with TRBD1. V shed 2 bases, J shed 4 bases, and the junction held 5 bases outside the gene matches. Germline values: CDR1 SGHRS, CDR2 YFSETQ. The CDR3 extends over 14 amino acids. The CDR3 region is CASSLLDRSTEAFF. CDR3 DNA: TGCGCCAGCAGCTTATTGGACAGGAGCACTGAAGCTTTCTTT.

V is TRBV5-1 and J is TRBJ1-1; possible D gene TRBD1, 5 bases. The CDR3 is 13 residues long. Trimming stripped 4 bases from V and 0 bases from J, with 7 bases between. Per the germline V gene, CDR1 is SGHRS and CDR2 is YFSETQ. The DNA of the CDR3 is TGCGCCAGCAGCCAGACAGTGAACACTGAAGCTTTCTTT. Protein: CASSQTVNTEAFF.

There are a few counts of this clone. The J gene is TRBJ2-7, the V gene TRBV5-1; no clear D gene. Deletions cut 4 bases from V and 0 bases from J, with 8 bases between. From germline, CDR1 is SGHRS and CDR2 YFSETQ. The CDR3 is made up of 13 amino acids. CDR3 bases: TGCGCCAGCAGCGTCGAGGCCTCCTACGAGCAGTACTTC. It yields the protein CASSVEASYEQYF.

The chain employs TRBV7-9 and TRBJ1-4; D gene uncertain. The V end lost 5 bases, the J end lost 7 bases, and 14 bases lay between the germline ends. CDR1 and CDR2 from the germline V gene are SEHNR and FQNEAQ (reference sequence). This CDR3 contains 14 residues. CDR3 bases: TGTGCCAGCAGCCGCTGGGTAGTCAGTGAAAAACTGTTTTTT. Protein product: CASSRWVVSEKLFF. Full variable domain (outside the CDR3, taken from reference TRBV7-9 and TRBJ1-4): DTGVSQNPRHKITKRGQNVTFRCDPISEHNRLYWYRQTLGQGPEFLTYFQNEAQLEKSRLLSDRFSAERPKGSFSTLEIQRTEQGDSAMYLCASSRWVVSEKLFFGSGTQLSVL.

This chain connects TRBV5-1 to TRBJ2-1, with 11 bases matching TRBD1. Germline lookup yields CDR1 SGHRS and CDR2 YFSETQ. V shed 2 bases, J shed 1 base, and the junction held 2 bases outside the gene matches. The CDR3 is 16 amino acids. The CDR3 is CASSFGTGGSYNEQFF. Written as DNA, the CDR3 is TGCGCCAGCAGCTTCGGGACAGGGGGTTCCTACAATGAGCAGTTCTTC.

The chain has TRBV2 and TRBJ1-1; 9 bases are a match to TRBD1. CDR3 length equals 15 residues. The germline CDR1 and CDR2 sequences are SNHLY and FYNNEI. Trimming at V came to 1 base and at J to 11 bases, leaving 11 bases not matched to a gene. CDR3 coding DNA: TGTGCCAGCAGTGAAGAGGGGACAGGGCTCCTTAGGGCTTTCTTT. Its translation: CASSEEGTGLLRAFF.

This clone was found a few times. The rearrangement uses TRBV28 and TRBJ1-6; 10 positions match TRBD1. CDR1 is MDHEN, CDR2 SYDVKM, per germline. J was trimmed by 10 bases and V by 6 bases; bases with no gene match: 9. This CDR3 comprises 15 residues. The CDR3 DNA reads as TGTGCCAGCAGACCCGCGGGACAGGGGTCCTCACCCCTCCACTTT. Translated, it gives CASRPAGQGSSPLHF.

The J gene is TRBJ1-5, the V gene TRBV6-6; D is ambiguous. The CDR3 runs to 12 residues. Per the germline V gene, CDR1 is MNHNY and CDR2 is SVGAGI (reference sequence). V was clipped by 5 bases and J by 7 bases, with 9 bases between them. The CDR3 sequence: CASSLPGQPQHF. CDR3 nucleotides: TGTGCCAGCAGTCTACCGGGACAGCCCCAGCATTTT.

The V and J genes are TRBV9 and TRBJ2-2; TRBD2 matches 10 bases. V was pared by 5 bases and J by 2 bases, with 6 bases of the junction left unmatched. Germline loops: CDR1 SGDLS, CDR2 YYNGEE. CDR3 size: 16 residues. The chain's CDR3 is CASSGSGGANTGELFF. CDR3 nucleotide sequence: TGTGCCAGCAGTGGGAGCGGGGGGGCCAACACCGGGGAGCTGTTTTTT.

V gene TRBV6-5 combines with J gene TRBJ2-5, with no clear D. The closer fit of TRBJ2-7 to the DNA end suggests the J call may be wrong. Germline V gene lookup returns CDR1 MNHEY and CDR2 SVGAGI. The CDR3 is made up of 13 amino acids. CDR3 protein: CASSYLTGLEQYF. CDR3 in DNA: TGTGCCAGCAGTTACCTGACTGGCCTCGAGCAGTACTTC.

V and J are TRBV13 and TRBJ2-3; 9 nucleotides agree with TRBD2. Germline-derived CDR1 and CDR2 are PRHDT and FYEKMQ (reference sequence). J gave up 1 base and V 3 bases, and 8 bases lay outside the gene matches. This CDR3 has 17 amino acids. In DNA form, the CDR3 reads TGTGCCAGCAGCTTGGTCTCTAGCGGGGCGCGCACAGATACGCAGTATTTT. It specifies CASSLVSSGARTDTQYF.

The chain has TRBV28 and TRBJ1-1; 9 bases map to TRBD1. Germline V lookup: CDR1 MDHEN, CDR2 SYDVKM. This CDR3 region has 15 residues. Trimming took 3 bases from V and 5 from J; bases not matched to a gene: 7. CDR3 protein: CASSLIRTGETEAFF. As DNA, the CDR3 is TGTGCCAGCAGTTTGATCCGGACAGGGGAAACTGAAGCTTTCTTT.

DNA for the CDR3: TGCGCCAGCAGCCCCGACAGGGGCCAAGAGACCCAGTACTTC. The encoded protein is CASSPDRGQETQYF. The chain couples TRBV5-1 to TRBJ2-5; 8 bases align to TRBD1. The CDR3 consists of 14 residues. The germline CDR1 and CDR2 sequences are SGHRS and YFSETQ. The ends lost 4 bases at V and 1 base at J; junction bases unmatched: 3.

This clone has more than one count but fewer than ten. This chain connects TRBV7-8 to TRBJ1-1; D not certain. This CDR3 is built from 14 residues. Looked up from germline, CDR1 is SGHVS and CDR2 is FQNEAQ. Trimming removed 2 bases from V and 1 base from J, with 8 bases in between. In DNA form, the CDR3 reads TGTGCCAGCAGCTTAATTTTTGGGAACACTGAAGCTTTCTTT. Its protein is CASSLIFGNTEAFF.

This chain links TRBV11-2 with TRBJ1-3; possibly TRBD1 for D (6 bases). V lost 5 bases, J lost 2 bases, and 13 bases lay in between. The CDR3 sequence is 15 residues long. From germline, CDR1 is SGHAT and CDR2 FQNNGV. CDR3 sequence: CASSHPGHTGNTIYF. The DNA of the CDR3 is TGTGCCAGCAGCCACCCGGGACACACTGGAAACACCATATATTTT.

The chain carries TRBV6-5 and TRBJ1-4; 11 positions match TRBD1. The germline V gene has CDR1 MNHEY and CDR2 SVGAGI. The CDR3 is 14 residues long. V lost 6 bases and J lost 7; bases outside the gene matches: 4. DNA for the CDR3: TGTGCCAGCAGAAGCGGACAGGGGGCTGAAAAACTGTTTTTT. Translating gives CASRSGQGAEKLFF.

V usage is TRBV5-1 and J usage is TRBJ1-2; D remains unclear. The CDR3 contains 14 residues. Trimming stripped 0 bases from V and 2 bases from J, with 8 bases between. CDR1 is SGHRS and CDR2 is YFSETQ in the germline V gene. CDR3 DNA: TGCGCCAGCAGCTTGGGCCTGCCCAACTATGGCTACACCTTC. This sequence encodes CASSLGLPNYGYTF.